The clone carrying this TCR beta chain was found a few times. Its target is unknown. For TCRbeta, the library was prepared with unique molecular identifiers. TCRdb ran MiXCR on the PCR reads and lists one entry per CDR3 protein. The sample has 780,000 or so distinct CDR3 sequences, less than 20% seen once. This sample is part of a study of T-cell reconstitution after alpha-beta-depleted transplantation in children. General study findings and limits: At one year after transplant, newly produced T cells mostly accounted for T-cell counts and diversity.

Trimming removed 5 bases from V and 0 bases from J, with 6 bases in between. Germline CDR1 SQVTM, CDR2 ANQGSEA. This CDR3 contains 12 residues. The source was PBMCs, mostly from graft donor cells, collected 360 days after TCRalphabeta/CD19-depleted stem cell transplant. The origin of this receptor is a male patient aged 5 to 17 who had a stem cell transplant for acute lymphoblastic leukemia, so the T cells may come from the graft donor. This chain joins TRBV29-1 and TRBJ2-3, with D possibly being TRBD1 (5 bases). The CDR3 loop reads CSVRQSTDTQYF. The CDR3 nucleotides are TGCAGCGTTCGACAGAGCACAGATACGCAGTATTTT.